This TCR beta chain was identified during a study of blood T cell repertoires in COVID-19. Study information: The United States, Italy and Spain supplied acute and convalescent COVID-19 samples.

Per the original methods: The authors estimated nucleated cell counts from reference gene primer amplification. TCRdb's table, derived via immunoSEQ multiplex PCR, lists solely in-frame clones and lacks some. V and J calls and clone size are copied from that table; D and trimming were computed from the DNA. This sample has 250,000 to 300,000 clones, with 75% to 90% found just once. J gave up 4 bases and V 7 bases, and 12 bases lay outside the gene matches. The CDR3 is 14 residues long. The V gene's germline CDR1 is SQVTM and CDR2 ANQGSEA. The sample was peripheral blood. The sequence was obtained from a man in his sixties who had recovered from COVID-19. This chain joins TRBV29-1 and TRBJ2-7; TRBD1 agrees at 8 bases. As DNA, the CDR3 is TGCAGCGCCGGGACAGGCGTCCTCGGATACGAGCAGTACTTC. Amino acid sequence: CSAGTGVLGYEQYF.